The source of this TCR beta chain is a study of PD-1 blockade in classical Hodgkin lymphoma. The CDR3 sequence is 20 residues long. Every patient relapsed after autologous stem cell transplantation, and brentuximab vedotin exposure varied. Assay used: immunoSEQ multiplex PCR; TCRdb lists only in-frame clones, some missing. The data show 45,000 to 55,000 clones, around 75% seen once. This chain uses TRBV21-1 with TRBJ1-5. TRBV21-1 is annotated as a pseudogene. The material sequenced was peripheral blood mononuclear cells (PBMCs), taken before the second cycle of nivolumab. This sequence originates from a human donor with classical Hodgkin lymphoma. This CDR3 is CARGLWAPLTHQDSNQPQHF. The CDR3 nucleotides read TGTGCCAGAGGGCTCTGGGCGCCTCTGACCCATCAAGATAGCAATCAGCCCCAGCATTTT.